Listed below are T cell receptor beta chains from one sample, sequenced in a study of T cell responses to AZD1222 COVID-19 vaccine. Clones were sequenced by immunoSEQ multiplex PCR, and TCRdb holds only the in-frame ones, with some missing. In the table there are approximately 200,000 clones, about 86% of which are singletons. The material sequenced was peripheral blood, taken on day 0 of AZD1222 vaccination. The receptors originated from an adult in good health. CDR3s include the opening cysteine and the closing phenylalanine or tryptophan. A D gene is named only where the DNA matches it firmly. Not all rows give a size; the values are once, few, many and, for expanded clones, a class.

V gene: TRBV6-5; J gene: TRBJ1-5; D gene: .; clone size: .; CDR3 protein: CASSSQGNQPQHF; CDR3 DNA: TGTGCCAGCAGTTCCCAGGGGAATCAGCCCCAGCATTTT
V gene: TRBV27; J gene: TRBJ1-1; D gene: .; clone size: .; CDR3 protein: CASSVTGNTEAFF; CDR3 DNA: TGTGCCAGCAGTGTTACAGGTAACACTGAAGCTTTCTTT
V gene: TRBV30; J gene: TRBJ2-7; D gene: .; clone size: .; CDR3 protein: CAWSVLGNSYEQYF; CDR3 DNA: TGTGCCTGGAGTGTACTTGGGAATTCCTACGAGCAGTACTTC
V gene: TRBV7-2; J gene: TRBJ2-4; D gene: TRBD1; clone size: .; CDR3 protein: CASSSRQGETKNIQYF; CDR3 DNA: TGTGCCAGCAGCTCCCGACAGGGGGAAACCAAAAACATTCAGTACTTC
V gene: TRBV6-1; J gene: TRBJ1-2; D gene: .; clone size: .; CDR3 protein: CASSEAGGEYGYTF; CDR3 DNA: TGTGCCAGCAGTGAAGCGGGTGGCGAATATGGCTACACCTTC
V gene: TRBV7-2; J gene: TRBJ2-7; D gene: TRBD2; clone size: .; CDR3 protein: CASSFSGGYEQYF; CDR3 DNA: TGTGCCAGCAGCTTTAGCGGGGGCTACGAGCAGTACTTC
V gene: TRBV2; J gene: TRBJ1-2; D gene: .; clone size: .; CDR3 protein: CASSSRRADYGYTF; CDR3 DNA: TGTGCCAGCAGTTCGCGGCGGGCCGACTATGGCTACACCTTC
V gene: TRBV24-1; J gene: TRBJ1-1; D gene: TRBD1; clone size: once; CDR3 protein: CATSEHPRDRENTEAFF; CDR3 DNA: TGTGCCACCAGTGAGCACCCCCGGGACAGGGAAAACACTGAAGCTTTCTTT
V gene: TRBV2; J gene: TRBJ1-2; D gene: TRBD1; clone size: once; CDR3 protein: CASRRQGALRGGYTF; CDR3 DNA: TGTGCCAGCAGGCGCCAGGGGGCGCTCCGGGGTGGCTACACCTTC
V gene: TRBV28; J gene: TRBJ2-3; D gene: TRBD1; clone size: .; CDR3 protein: CASSSTGAEPTDTQYF; CDR3 DNA: TGTGCCAGCAGCTCTACAGGGGCAGAACCCACAGATACGCAGTATTTT
V gene: TRBV7-2; J gene: TRBJ2-1; D gene: .; clone size: .; CDR3 protein: CASSLSNEQFF; CDR3 DNA: TGTGCCAGCAGCTTATCCAATGAGCAGTTCTTC
V gene: TRBV12-3/TRBV12-4; J gene: TRBJ2-5; D gene: .; clone size: .; CDR3 protein: CASSALSVETQYF; CDR3 DNA: TGTGCCAGCAGTGCACTCAGTGTAGAGACCCAGTACTTC
V gene: TRBV6-5; J gene: TRBJ2-7; D gene: .; clone size: .; CDR3 protein: CASSLAGTLAYEQYF; CDR3 DNA: TGTGCCAGCAGCCTCGCCGGGACACTTGCTTACGAGCAGTACTTC
V gene: TRBV30; J gene: TRBJ1-2; D gene: .; clone size: .; CDR3 protein: CAWKSSDTAYGYTF; CDR3 DNA: TGTGCCTGGAAATCCTCGGACACGGCCTATGGCTACACCTTC